Listed below are T cell receptor beta chains from one sample, sequenced in a study of cytomegalovirus exposure and HLA in healthy donors. Sequenced by immunoSEQ multiplex PCR; TCRdb stores in-frame clones only, minus some. The sample lists around 180,000 clones; approximately 84% were seen once. The sequenced sample consisted of PBMCs. These TCRs come from a man younger than 35 in good health and CMV-seropositive. CDR3s include the opening cysteine and the closing phenylalanine or tryptophan. Fields, in order: V gene, D gene, J gene, clone size, CDR3 protein, CDR3 DNA. A D gene is named only where the DNA matches it firmly. The size entry is marked missing in some rows and otherwise reads once, few, many or a size class.

>TRBV9|-|TRBJ2-1|-
CASSYSSTPGEQFF
TGTGCCAGCAGCTACTCATCCACCCCGGGTGAGCAGTTCTTC
>TRBV5-8|-|TRBJ1-5|-
CASSYGQISNQPQHF
TGTGCCAGCAGCTACGGACAGATTAGCAATCAGCCCCAGCATTTT
>TRBV27|-|TRBJ2-2|-
CASSPPVAGQNTGELFF
TGTGCCAGCAGTCCCCCGGTGGCAGGCCAAAACACCGGGGAGCTGTTTTTT
>TRBV27|TRBD1|TRBJ1-2|-
CASSLTGYSNYGYTF
TGTGCCAGCAGTCTGACAGGGTATTCCAACTATGGCTACACCTTC
>TRBV15|TRBD2|TRBJ2-3|-
CATSGFGTSGSRDTQYF
TGTGCCACCAGCGGTTTCGGGACTAGCGGGAGTAGGGATACGCAGTATTTT
>TRBV27|TRBD2|TRBJ2-5|-
CASPPRDRRLAEGETQYF
TGTGCCAGCCCCCCTCGGGACCGTCGACTAGCGGAGGGTGAGACCCAGTACTTC
>TRBV9|TRBD1|TRBJ1-2|-
CASSGQGANYGYTF
TGTGCCAGCAGCGGACAGGGGGCTAACTATGGCTACACCTTC
>TRBV4-3|TRBD2|TRBJ2-3|-
CASSQVLAAGITDTQYF
TGCGCCAGCAGCCAAGTACTAGCAGCGGGAATAACAGATACGCAGTATTTT
>TRBV6-5|-|TRBJ2-7|-
CASRRGVGYEQYF
TGTGCCAGCAGACGGGGAGTTGGGTACGAGCAGTACTTC
>TRBV5-6|-|TRBJ2-6|-
CASSFGTGTISGANVLTF
TGTGCCAGCAGCTTTGGTACAGGGACAATCTCTGGGGCCAACGTCCTGACTTTC
>TRBV5-1|-|TRBJ2-1|once
CASRWAGDHNEQFF
TGCGCCAGCAGGTGGGCAGGGGATCACAATGAGCAGTTCTTC
>TRBV2|TRBD1|TRBJ2-7|-
CASLGQGSYEQYF
TGTGCCAGCCTGGGACAGGGGTCCTACGAGCAGTACTTC
>TRBV5-4|TRBD2|TRBJ2-7|-
CASSSRRTSGNHEQYF
TGTGCCAGCAGCTCGAGACGGACTAGCGGAAACCACGAGCAGTACTTC
>TRBV7-6|TRBD1|TRBJ2-7|-
CASSSQGAWEQYF
TGTGCCAGCAGCTCACAGGGGGCATGGGAGCAGTACTTC
>TRBV6-6|-|TRBJ1-4|-
CASTRGGASNEKLFF
TGTGCCAGCACTCGAGGCGGGGCGTCGAATGAAAAACTGTTTTTT
>TRBV5-1|-|TRBJ2-3|-
CASRTGTSGTDTQYF
TGCGCCAGCAGGACCGGGACTTCGGGCACAGATACGCAGTATTTT
>TRBV27|TRBD1|TRBJ1-5|many
CASSPRTGTNQPQHF
TGTGCCAGCAGTCCTAGGACAGGGACCAATCAGCCCCAGCATTTT
>TRBV29-1|-|TRBJ2-4|-
CSVLNRDTKNIQYF
TGCAGCGTCCTAAACAGGGATACCAAAAACATTCAGTACTTC
>TRBV9|TRBD2|TRBJ2-3|-
CASSDGTSGRGLDTQYF
TGTGCCAGCAGCGACGGGACTAGCGGGAGAGGTTTGGATACGCAGTATTTT
>TRBV5-6|-|TRBJ2-2|-
CASSLGTGRAGELFF
TGTGCCAGCAGCTTGGGTACAGGGAGGGCCGGGGAGCTGTTTTTT
>TRBV28|TRBD1|TRBJ2-7|-
CASRLTGGDYEQYF
TGTGCCAGCAGGCTAACAGGGGGAGATTACGAGCAGTACTTC
>TRBV27|TRBD2|TRBJ2-5|-
CASSLSLAGTETQYF
TGTGCCAGCAGTTTATCACTAGCGGGAACTGAGACCCAGTACTTC
>TRBV5-6|-|TRBJ2-3|-
CASSSDGASGDTQYF
TGTGCCAGCAGCTCTGACGGTGCGAGCGGGGATACGCAGTATTTT
>TRBV27|-|TRBJ2-1|-
CASSFQVF
TGTGCCAGCAGTTTCCAGGTCTTC
>TRBV6-5|TRBD1|TRBJ2-3|-
CASKDRGAADTQYF
TGTGCCAGCAAAGACAGGGGGGCTGCAGATACGCAGTATTTT
>TRBV7-9|TRBD2|TRBJ2-7|-
CASSLETSGSYEQYF
TGTGCCAGCAGCTTAGAGACTAGCGGGAGCTACGAGCAGTACTTC
>TRBV18|TRBD2|TRBJ2-5|-
CASSPPTSGSLGETQYF
TGTGCCAGCTCACCACCGACTAGCGGGAGCCTGGGGGAGACCCAGTACTTC
>TRBV5-1|-|TRBJ2-7|once
CASSLVLASSSYEQYF
TGCGCCAGCAGCCTCGTTCTAGCGTCAAGCTCCTACGAGCAGTACTTC
>TRBV7-3|TRBD2|TRBJ2-1|once
CASSPGGGDNEQFF
TGTGCCAGCAGCCCCGGTGGGGGGGACAATGAGCAGTTCTTC
>TRBV18|-|TRBJ2-5|-
CASSSTYRAQETQYF
TGTGCCAGCTCATCGACCTACAGGGCCCAAGAGACCCAGTACTTC
>TRBV7-8|-|TRBJ2-2|-
CASSSRDFNTGELFF
TGTGCCAGCAGCTCGAGGGACTTTAACACCGGGGAGCTGTTTTTT
>TRBV9|TRBD1|TRBJ2-3|-
CASSPSDRVSTDTQYF
TGTGCCAGCAGCCCATCGGACAGGGTCAGCACAGATACGCAGTATTTT
>TRBV19|-|TRBJ2-3|once
CASSQGLTDTQYF
TGTGCCAGTAGTCAGGGTCTCACAGATACGCAGTATTTT
>TRBV7-3|-|TRBJ1-1|once
CASSTMSGVNTEAFF
TGTGCCAGCAGCACTATGTCCGGAGTGAACACTGAAGCTTTCTTT
>TRBV29-1|TRBD1|TRBJ1-5|once
CSVIQGAGSNQPQHF
TGCAGCGTCATACAGGGGGCTGGGAGCAATCAGCCCCAGCATTTT
>TRBV7-2|TRBD1|TRBJ1-1|-
CASSFYGDRPSGFF
TGTGCCAGCAGCTTTTACGGGGACAGACCGTCAGGTTTCTTT
>TRBV30|TRBD1|TRBJ1-4|many
CAWSVGGVELFF
TGTGCCTGGAGTGTAGGGGGCGTTGAGCTGTTTTTT
>TRBV27|-|TRBJ2-3|-
CASSFGLELTDTQYF
TGTGCCAGCAGTTTTGGGCTTGAGCTCACAGATACGCAGTATTTT
>TRBV5-1|-|TRBJ2-7|-
CASSLGQAPSYEQYF
TGCGCCAGCAGCTTGGGGCAGGCACCGTCCTACGAGCAGTACTTC
>TRBV6-1|TRBD2|TRBJ2-2|-
CASSELVAGVTGELFF
TGTGCCAGCAGTGAATTGGTAGCGGGAGTCACCGGGGAGCTGTTTTTT
>TRBV10-2|TRBD2|TRBJ2-1|many
CASSDRTSGRGNEQFF
TGCGCCAGCAGTGACCGGACTAGCGGGAGGGGCAATGAGCAGTTCTTC
>TRBV9|TRBD2|TRBJ2-2|-
CASSGGIQRDGTGELFF
TGTGCCAGCAGCGGGGGCATACAGCGGGACGGCACCGGGGAGCTGTTTTTT
>TRBV28|-|TRBJ1-1|-
CASYTGNTEAFF
TGTGCCAGTTATACAGGGAACACTGAAGCTTTCTTT
>TRBV7-2|TRBD1|TRBJ2-7|-
CASKKQGQGIYEQYF
TGTGCCAGCAAAAAGCAGGGACAGGGGATTTACGAGCAGTACTTC